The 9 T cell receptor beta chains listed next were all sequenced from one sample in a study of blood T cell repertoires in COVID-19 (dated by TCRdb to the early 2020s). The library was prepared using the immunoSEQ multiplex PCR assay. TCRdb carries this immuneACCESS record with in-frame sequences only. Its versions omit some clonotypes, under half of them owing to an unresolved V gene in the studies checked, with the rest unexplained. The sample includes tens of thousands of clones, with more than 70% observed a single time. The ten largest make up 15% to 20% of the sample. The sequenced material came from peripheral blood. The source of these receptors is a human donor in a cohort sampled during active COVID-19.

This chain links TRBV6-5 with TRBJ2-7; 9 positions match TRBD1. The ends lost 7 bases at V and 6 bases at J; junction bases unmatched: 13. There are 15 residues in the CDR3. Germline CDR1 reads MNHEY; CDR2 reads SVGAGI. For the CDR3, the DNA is TGTGCCAGCATCTTGGGACAGGGTGGGAGTAGCGAGCAGTACTTC. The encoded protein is CASILGQGGSSEQYF.

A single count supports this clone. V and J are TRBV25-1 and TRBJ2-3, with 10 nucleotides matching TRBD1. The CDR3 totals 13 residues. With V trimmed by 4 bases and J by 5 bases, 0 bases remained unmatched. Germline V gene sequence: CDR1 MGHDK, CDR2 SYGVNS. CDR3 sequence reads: CASSGDRGDTQYF. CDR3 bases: TGTGCCAGCAGTGGGGACAGGGGAGATACGCAGTATTTT.

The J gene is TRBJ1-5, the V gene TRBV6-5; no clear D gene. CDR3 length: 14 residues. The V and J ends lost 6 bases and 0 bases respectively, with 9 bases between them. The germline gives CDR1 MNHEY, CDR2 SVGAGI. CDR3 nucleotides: TGTGCCAGCAGCGGACTTTATAGCAATCAGCCCCAGCATTTT. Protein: CASSGLYSNQPQHF.

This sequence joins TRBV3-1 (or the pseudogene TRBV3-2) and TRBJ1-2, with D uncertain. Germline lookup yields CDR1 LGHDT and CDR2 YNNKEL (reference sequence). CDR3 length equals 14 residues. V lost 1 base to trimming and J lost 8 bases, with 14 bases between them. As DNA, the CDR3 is TGTGCCAGCAGCCAAGCGGATCCGGGGAACGGCTACACCTTC. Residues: CASSQADPGNGYTF.

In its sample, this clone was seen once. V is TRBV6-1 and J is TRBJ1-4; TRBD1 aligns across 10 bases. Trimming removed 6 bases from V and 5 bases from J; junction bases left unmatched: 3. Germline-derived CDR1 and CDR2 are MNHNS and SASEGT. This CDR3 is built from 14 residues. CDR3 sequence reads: CASSDRGLNEKLFF. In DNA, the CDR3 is TGTGCCAGCAGCGACAGGGGGCTGAATGAAAAACTGTTTTTT.

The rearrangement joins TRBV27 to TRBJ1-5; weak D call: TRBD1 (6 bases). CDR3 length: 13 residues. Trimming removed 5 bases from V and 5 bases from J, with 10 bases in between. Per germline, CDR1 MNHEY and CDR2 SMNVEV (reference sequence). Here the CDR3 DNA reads TGTGCCAGCAGTCAACAGGGCCATCAGCCCCAGCATTTT. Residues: CASSQQGHQPQHF.

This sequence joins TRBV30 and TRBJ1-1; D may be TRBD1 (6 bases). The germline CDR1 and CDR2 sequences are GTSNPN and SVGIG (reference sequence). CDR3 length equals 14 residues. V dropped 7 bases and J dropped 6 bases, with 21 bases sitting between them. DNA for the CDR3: TGTGCCTCCTGCACAAAGGGGGACCGCCCTGAAGCTTTCTTT. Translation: CASCTKGDRPEAFF. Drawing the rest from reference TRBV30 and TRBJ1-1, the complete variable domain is SQTIHQWPATLVQPVGSPLSLECTVEGTSNPNLYWYRQAAGRGLQLLFYSVGIGQISSEVPQNLSASRPQDRQFILSSKKLLLSDSGFYLCASCTKGDRPEAFFGQGTRLTVV.

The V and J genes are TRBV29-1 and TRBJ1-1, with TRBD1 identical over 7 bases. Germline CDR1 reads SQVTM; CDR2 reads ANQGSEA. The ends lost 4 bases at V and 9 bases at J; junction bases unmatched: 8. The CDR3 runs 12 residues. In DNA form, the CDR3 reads TGCAGCGTTGTACCCCGGGACAGAAAAGCTTTCTTT. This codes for CSVVPRDRKAFF. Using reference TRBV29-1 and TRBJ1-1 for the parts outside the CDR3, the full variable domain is SAVISQKPSRDICQRGTSLTIQCQVDSQVTMMFWYRQQPGQSLTLIATANQGSEATYESGFVIDKFPISRPNLTFSTLTVSNMSPEDSSIYLCSVVPRDRKAFFGQGTRLTVV.

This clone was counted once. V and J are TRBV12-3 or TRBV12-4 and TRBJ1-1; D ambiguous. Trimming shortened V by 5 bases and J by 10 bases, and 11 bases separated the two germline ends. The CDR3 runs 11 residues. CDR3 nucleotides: TGTGCCAGCAGTCGCCGGGAGCGAGCTTTCTTT. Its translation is CASSRRERAFF.